The clone carrying this T cell receptor (beta chain) appeared a single time. Germline CDR1 reads SGHAT; CDR2 reads FQNNGV. This CDR3 spans 16 amino acids. The V gene lost 0 bases and the J gene lost 4 bases, with 14 bases spanning the gap. The data were obtained in a study of blood T cell repertoires in COVID-19. Participants spanned ages about 18 to 90 years and resided in about two dozen US areas. Assay used: immunoSEQ multiplex PCR; TCRdb lists only in-frame clones, some missing. Of 190,000 or so clones in the sample, around 88% were seen once. The chain has TRBV11-2 and TRBJ2-3, with D possibly matching TRBD1 (6 bases). The sequencing sample was made of PBMCs or T cells enriched from blood (not recorded which). The receptor comes from a woman aged 25 to 39 who had recovered from COVID-19. CDR3 loop: CASSLEVQGTSDTQYF. CDR3 sequence (DNA): TGTGCCAGCAGCTTAGAAGTTCAGGGGACCTCAGATACGCAGTATTTT.